This TCR beta chain comes out of a study of control samples from healthy donors and cancer patients. Clones were read by immunoSEQ multiplex PCR, and TCRdb kept only the in-frame ones, dropping some. Found here are about 69,000 clones, 75% to 90% of them singletons; the top ten hold 2.9%. This TCR was recovered from a woman aged 45 to 65 with lung cancer. Sequencing was carried out using PBMCs.

Here the CDR3 DNA reads TGCGCCAGCAATAAGGGCTCCTACAATGAGCAGTTCTTC. This codes for CASNKGSYNEQFF. The chain recombines TRBV10-2 with TRBJ2-1; D remains ambiguous. Looked up from germline, CDR1 is WSHSY and CDR2 is SAAADI. CDR3 size: 13 residues. Trimming took 7 bases from V and 0 from J, leaving 7 bases between them.